Listed here are 2 T cell receptor beta chains from one sample, sequenced in a study of beta chain features in type 1 diabetes. Findings of the study overall: In every one of the four CD4+ subsets, TCRB CDR3s were moderately but significantly shorter in Type 1 diabetes patients.

Expressed TCRB transcripts were sequenced after all isolated RNA was converted to cDNA. The data were produced by immunoSEQ multiplex PCR, yet TCRdb's version contains in-frame clones alone and is incomplete. The sample shows around 250,000 clones, roughly 13% of them seen only once. Antigens of these TCRs are unknown. Sample: naive CD4+ T cells from blood. The receptor set was obtained from a man aged 25-45 years with type 1 diabetes.

This clone was counted a few times. The chain is built from TRBV5-1 and TRBJ2-1; 7 bases are shared with TRBD2. J was trimmed by 4 bases and V by 4 bases; bases with no gene match: 5. In germline, CDR1 is SGHRS, CDR2 YFSETQ. CDR3 length: 14 amino acids. Here the CDR3 DNA reads TGCGCCAGCAGCCGATCTAGCGGATACAATGAGCAGTTCTTC. The encoded protein is CASSRSSGYNEQFF.

This chain connects TRBV6-4 to TRBJ2-3, with a weak D call TRBD2 (6 bases). CDR3 length: 14 amino acids. The germline V and J ends were trimmed by 5 bases and 1 base, with 10 bases remaining between them. The V gene's germline CDR1 is MRHNA and CDR2 SNTAGT. In DNA, the CDR3 is TGTGCCAGCAGTCGACTAGGGGGCACAGATACGCAGTATTTT. It encodes CASSRLGGTDTQYF.